Listed below are T cell receptor beta chains from one sample, sequenced in a study of patients and donors after allogeneic stem cell transplantation. Using its own MiXCR run on the RT-PCR reads, TCRdb lists one record per CDR3 protein. The sample holds approximately 200,000 distinct CDR3 sequences, 35% to 50% seen once. Sequenced sample: blood, either unsorted or a sorted T cell fraction (not recorded which). The receptor source for this set is a human donor who was either an allogeneic HSCT recipient or a stem cell or donor lymphocyte infusion donor (not recorded which). It is not recorded whose cells these are; they may come from a transplant donor. CDR3s include the opening cysteine and the closing phenylalanine or tryptophan. Fields, in order: J gene, D gene, clone size, V gene, CDR3 DNA, CDR3 protein. A D gene is named only where the DNA matches it firmly. Not all rows give a size; the values are once, few, many and, for expanded clones, a class.

TRBJ2-5 | - | - | TRBV10-2 | TGCGCCAGCAGACCTCTAGGGCAAGAGACCCAGTACTTC | CASRPLGQETQYF
TRBJ2-3 | TRBD2 | - | TRBV9 | TGTGCCAGCAGCCCGACTGGGACTAGCGGGTATACGCAGTATTTT | CASSPTGTSGYTQYF
TRBJ1-1 | TRBD1 | few | TRBV20-1 | TGCAGTGCTCAGGGGGAAAACACTGAAGCTTTCTTT | CSAQGENTEAFF
TRBJ1-3 | - | few | TRBV7-9 | TGTGCCAGCAGCTCGAGCTCAGTTTTCTCTGGAAACACCATATATTTT | CASSSSSVFSGNTIYF
TRBJ2-3 | - | - | TRBV5-1 | TGCGCCAGCAGCTTTGAGGGAGGCACAGATACGCAGTATTTT | CASSFEGGTDTQYF
TRBJ1-3 | - | few | TRBV7-3 | TGTGCCAGCAGCTTAAGCGGTGGAAACACCATATATTTT | CASSLSGGNTIYF
TRBJ1-1 | - | few | TRBV12-3/TRBV12-4 | TGTGCCAGCAGTCCCCCTCGCTCTATAAATGGCGCTGAAGCTTTCTTT | CASSPPRSINGAEAFF
TRBJ2-3 | TRBD1 | many | TRBV12-3/TRBV12-4 | TGTGCCAGCAGTCGACAGGGTGGGGTGGATACGCAGTATTTT | CASSRQGGVDTQYF
TRBJ1-2 | TRBD1 | - | TRBV12-3/TRBV12-4 | TGTGCCAGCCGAGGACAGGATTACTATGGCTACACCTTC | CASRGQDYYGYTF
TRBJ2-5 | TRBD1 | many | TRBV4-1 | TGCGCCAGCAGCCAAGAGAGGACAGGGGGAATGAAGACCCAGTACTTC | CASSQERTGGMKTQYF
TRBJ2-5 | - | - | TRBV12-3/TRBV12-4 | TGTGCCAGCAGTTTAGGCGACTACGGGGGAGAGACCCAGTACTTC | CASSLGDYGGETQYF
TRBJ2-7 | - | - | TRBV9 | TGTGCCAGCAGCGTAGGGGGGTTCCCAGACTACGAGCAGTACTTC | CASSVGGFPDYEQYF
TRBJ2-2 | TRBD2 | few | TRBV2 | TGTGCCAGCAGTGAACCCCGGTTGACTAGCGTAAAGGCCGGGGAGCTGTTTTTT | CASSEPRLTSVKAGELFF
TRBJ1-2 | TRBD1 | - | TRBV28 | TGTGCCAGCAGTTTAGGACAGGGCGGCTACACCTTC | CASSLGQGGYTF
TRBJ1-1 | - | many | TRBV3-1 | TGTGCCAGCAGCCAATCGGGACGGACCTGGGTCACTGAAGCTTTCTTT | CASSQSGRTWVTEAFF
TRBJ1-4 | - | many | TRBV12-3/TRBV12-4 | TGTGCCAGCAGTTTAGCGGGGACTAATGAAAAACTGTTTTTT | CASSLAGTNEKLFF
TRBJ2-3 | - | - | TRBV20-1 | TGCAGTGCTACCACTCAAACTAGCACAGATACGCAGTATTTT | CSATTQTSTDTQYF
TRBJ1-1 | - | - | TRBV7-3 | TGTGCCAGCAGCTTCTGGGCTAACACTGAAGCTTTCTTT | CASSFWANTEAFF
TRBJ1-1 | - | - | TRBV20-1 | TGCAGTGCAGACACAGGGAGGGACACTGAAGCTTTCTTT | CSADTGRDTEAFF
TRBJ2-1 | TRBD2 | - | TRBV29-1 | TGCAGCGTCGAGGGGCTAGCGGGAGCCAATGAGCAGTTCTTC | CSVEGLAGANEQFF
TRBJ2-1 | - | few | TRBV24-1 | TGTGCCACCAGATCAAGGGGATACAATGAGCAGTTCTTC | CATRSRGYNEQFF
TRBJ1-3 | - | few | TRBV14 | TGTGCCAGCAGCCAACCCGGAAACACCATATATTTT | CASSQPGNTIYF
TRBJ1-1 | - | few | TRBV5-1 | TGCGCCAGCAACTCCCTTGCGGACGCTGAAGCTTTCTTT | CASNSLADAEAFF
TRBJ2-3 | TRBD1 | - | TRBV2 | TGTGCCAGCAGTTGGACAGGGGCGCAGTATTTT | CASSWTGAQYF
TRBJ2-7 | TRBD2 | - | TRBV6-6 | TGTGCCAGCAGCCTATCCCCTCCTTCCGGACTAGTATACTACGAGCAGTACTTC | CASSLSPPSGLVYYEQYF
TRBJ1-1 | - | few | TRBV30 | TGTGCCTGGAATAAGCGAGGGAGCACTGAAGCTTTCTTT | CAWNKRGSTEAFF
TRBJ2-3 | - | - | TRBV7-6 | TGTGCCAGCAGCTTAGTTTTGAGGTCGAGGTGGGACACAGATACGCAGTATTTT | CASSLVLRSRWDTDTQYF
TRBJ2-1 | - | - | TRBV5-1 | TGCGCCAGCAGCTTAGGGAGTGGCAACTTCAATGAGCAGTTCTTC | CASSLGSGNFNEQFF
TRBJ2-2 | - | - | TRBV4-1 | TGCGCCAGCAGCCAAGTCGGGGTTACCGGGGAGCTGTTTTTT | CASSQVGVTGELFF
TRBJ1-2 | - | few | TRBV7-2 | TGTGCCAGCAGCTCAGACAGTAGCTATGGCTACACCTTC | CASSSDSSYGYTF
TRBJ2-3 | - | - | TRBV20-1 | TGCAGTGCTTGCCCCCCGGAGCGGCCCAGCACAGATACGCAGTATTTT | CSACPPERPSTDTQYF
TRBJ2-7 | - | - | TRBV6-2/TRBV6-3 | TGTGCCAGCAGTTACTCCAAAGAAACGTCAATCACCTACGAGCAGTACTTC | CASSYSKETSITYEQYF
TRBJ2-1 | TRBD2 | few | TRBV20-1 | TGCAGTGCTAGTCGGGGGGAGAATGAGCAGTTCTTC | CSASRGENEQFF
TRBJ1-1 | - | once | TRBV28 | TGTGCCAGCAGCGGATACAGCCCCCCGGCAGCTTTCTTT | CASSGYSPPAAFF
TRBJ1-5 | - | - | TRBV3-1 | TGTGCCAGCAGCCAAGTAGTCTCGACCTTACTGTGGGATCAGCCCCAGCATTTT | CASSQVVSTLLWDQPQHF
TRBJ2-2 | - | few | TRBV29-1 | TGCAGCGTTGCGGCGTCTTCCCCGGACACCGGGGAGCTGTTTTTT | CSVAASSPDTGELFF
TRBJ2-1 | TRBD2 | - | TRBV29-1 | TGCAGCGAAACGGGACTAGCGGGAGTCAATGAGCAGTTCTTC | CSETGLAGVNEQFF
TRBJ2-6 | - | - | TRBV14 | TGTGCCAGCAGCCCGAATAAAAGACAGGAAGCGAGCTCTGGGGCCAACGTCCTGACTTTC | CASSPNKRQEASSGANVLTF
TRBJ2-3 | - | - | TRBV10-3 | TGTGCCATCAGTGAGCTTGAGTACAGCAATACGCAGTATTTT | CAISELEYSNTQYF
TRBJ1-2 | - | - | TRBV7-9 | TGTGCCAGCAGCTTTAGCGGACGTGTTGACTACACCTTC | CASSFSGRVDYTF
TRBJ2-3 | - | - | TRBV5-1 | TGCGCCAGCAGCTGGGGAGGACAGGGCACAGATACGCAGTATTTT | CASSWGGQGTDTQYF
TRBJ2-1 | - | - | TRBV7-2 | TGTGCCAGCAGCCGCCGGGACAACTCCTACAATGAGCAGTTCTTC | CASSRRDNSYNEQFF
TRBJ2-5 | TRBD2 | - | TRBV7-6 | TGTGCCAGCAGCTTAGACGGCGGGGGGGTCGAGACCCAGTACTTC | CASSLDGGGVETQYF
TRBJ1-1 | TRBD1 | - | TRBV10-3 | TGTGCCATCAGCCCGGGACAGGGGATGAGTGAAGCTTTCTTT | CAISPGQGMSEAFF
TRBJ2-5 | TRBD1 | - | TRBV2 | TGTGCCAGCAGTCGGGACAGGGAAGAGACCCAGTACTTC | CASSRDREETQYF
TRBJ1-4 | TRBD1 | - | TRBV6-1 | TGTGCCAGCAGTGCCCGACAGGGCGCGTTAGAAAAACTGTTTTTT | CASSARQGALEKLFF
TRBJ2-7 | - | few | TRBV5-1 | TGCGCCAGCAGCTTGGGGGATAGGCAGGTGATCTACGAGCAGTACTTC | CASSLGDRQVIYEQYF
TRBJ1-2 | - | once | TRBV16 | TGTGCCAGCAGCCAATCCGGGGCTGGCTACACCTTC | CASSQSGAGYTF
TRBJ1-1 | TRBD1 | - | TRBV28 | TGTGCCAGCAACCCGGACAGGGAGAGGACTGAAGCTTTCTTT | CASNPDRERTEAFF
TRBJ1-4 | TRBD1 | - | TRBV27 | TGTGCCAGCAGTCTCCGCCGGGACAGGGCCGAAGAAAAACTGTTTTTT | CASSLRRDRAEEKLFF
TRBJ1-1 | - | few | TRBV2 | TGTGCCAGCAGGGAACAGGGGAACACTGAAGCTTTCTTT | CASREQGNTEAFF
TRBJ1-1 | - | - | TRBV7-9 | TGTGCCAGCAGCTTACGAGAGGTCATGAACACTGAAGCTTTCTTT | CASSLREVMNTEAFF
TRBJ2-4 | - | - | TRBV7-2 | TGTGCCAGCAGTCGACGGGACGGAAAAAACATTCAGTACTTC | CASSRRDGKNIQYF
TRBJ1-1 | - | few | TRBV15 | TGTGCCACCAGCAGAGATTTGCAGGACGTGAACACTGAAGCTTTCTTT | CATSRDLQDVNTEAFF
TRBJ2-1 | - | - | TRBV20-1 | TGCAGTGCTAGACTTCCAAGGATCGGAAATGAGCAGTTCTTC | CSARLPRIGNEQFF
TRBJ2-7 | - | few | TRBV9 | TGTGCCAGCAGCGTAGGACCATCCTACGAGCAGTACTTC | CASSVGPSYEQYF
TRBJ1-6 | - | - | TRBV7-9 | TGTGCCAGCAGCTTATCCTTACGGGTCGAGACGGGGCCCCTCCACTTT | CASSLSLRVETGPLHF
TRBJ2-3 | - | once | TRBV28 | TGTGCCAGCAGTTTATCGATCCCCGGTAACACAGATACGCAGTATTTT | CASSLSIPGNTDTQYF
TRBJ1-1 | - | - | TRBV14 | TGTGCCAGCTGCTCAGGGATGGGGACTGAAGCTTTCTTT | CASCSGMGTEAFF